One and the same sample provided the 20 T cell receptor beta chains below, sequenced in a study of cytomegalovirus exposure and HLA in healthy donors. The PCR used 60 Vbeta and 13 Jbeta primers. The table came from immunoSEQ multiplex PCR; TCRdb's copy has only in-frame clones and leaves some out. The table lists about 160,000 clones, approximately 80% of them singletons. Sequenced: PBMCs. The receptors here all came from a male donor in good health and CMV-seropositive.

In its sample, this clone was seen a few times. The rearrangement joins TRBV5-4 to TRBJ2-3; 10 positions match TRBD2. The CDR3 loop spans 16 amino acids. Per the germline V gene, CDR1 is SGHNT and CDR2 is YYREEE (reference sequence). With V trimmed by 4 bases and J by 2 bases, 7 bases remained unmatched. CDR3 loop: CASSGIGLADTDTQYF. The CDR3 DNA reads as TGTGCCAGCAGCGGTATAGGACTAGCGGACACAGATACGCAGTATTTT.

This clone has more than one count but fewer than ten. V usage is TRBV19 and J usage is TRBJ1-2, with 10 bases matching TRBD1. Per germline, CDR1 LNHDA and CDR2 SQIVND (reference sequence). This CDR3 contains 15 residues. V was pared by 0 bases and J by 4 bases, with 2 bases of the junction left unmatched. This chain's CDR3 is CASSIDGTGAYGYTF. CDR3 sequence (DNA): TGTGCCAGTAGTATAGACGGGACAGGGGCCTATGGCTACACCTTC.

The chain joins TRBV25-1 to TRBJ1-2; 8 nucleotides align to TRBD1. The junction had 0 bases not matched to a gene; V was cut back by 2 bases and J by 4 bases. CDR1 is MGHDK, CDR2 SYGVNS, per germline. This CDR3 region has 13 residues. Here the CDR3 reads CASSETGGYGYTF. Here the CDR3 DNA reads TGTGCCAGCAGTGAAACAGGGGGCTATGGCTACACCTTC.

CDR3 amino acids: CASSSSGQGEHF. CDR3 coding DNA: TGTGCCAGCAGTTCTTCCGGACAGGGTGAGCATTTT. This sequence joins TRBV6-6 and TRBJ1-5; 8 bases align to TRBD1. The V and J ends lost 4 bases and 14 bases, in that order; junction bases with no gene match: 7. Germline-derived CDR1 and CDR2 are MNHNY and SVGAGI (reference sequence). The CDR3 has 12 amino acids.

The CDR3 DNA reads as TGTGCCAGCAGGCCCACCGGGGGGCGGGATTACAATGAGCAGTTCTTC. This codes for CASRPTGGRDYNEQFF. The chain carries TRBV5-4 and TRBJ2-1; maybe TRBD2 (7 bases). The CDR3 totals 16 residues. The germline V gene has CDR1 SGHNT and CDR2 YYREEE (reference sequence). V was pared by 5 bases and J by 4 bases, with 19 bases between.

This clone was seen once. The rearrangement joins TRBV29-1 to TRBJ1-4; the match to TRBD1 covers 7 bases. The CDR3 runs 16 residues. The V and J ends lost 6 bases and 7 bases, in that order; junction bases with no gene match: 17. Per germline, CDR1 SQVTM and CDR2 ANQGSEA. The CDR3: CSVLREGARMTEKLFF. CDR3 nucleotide sequence: TGCAGCGTACTTCGAGAGGGGGCGCGAATGACTGAAAAACTGTTTTTT. The whole variable domain, filled in from reference TRBV29-1 and TRBJ1-4, reads SAVISQKPSRDICQRGTSLTIQCQVDSQVTMMFWYRQQPGQSLTLIATANQGSEATYESGFVIDKFPISRPNLTFSTLTVSNMSPEDSSIYLCSVLREGARMTEKLFFGSGTQLSVL.

The chain combines TRBV7-6 with TRBJ1-4; TRBD1 aligns across 7 bases. Germline CDR1 reads SGHVS; CDR2 reads FNYEAQ. The CDR3 has 15 residues. V gave up 5 bases and J gave up 6 bases; unmatched junction bases: 9. CDR3 residues: CASSLIGDSHEKLFF. DNA for the CDR3: TGTGCCAGCAGCCTTATTGGGGACAGCCATGAAAAACTGTTTTTT.

The chain is built from TRBV5-1 and TRBJ1-3; D possibly corresponds to TRBD1 (5 bases). V dropped 4 bases and J dropped 4 bases, with 12 bases sitting between them. CDR3 length: 14 residues. Germline CDR1 is SGHRS and CDR2 is YFSETQ. Here the CDR3 reads CASSPGGFGNTIYF. CDR3 bases: TGCGCCAGCAGCCCGGGGGGGTTCGGAAACACCATATATTTT.

The chain recombines TRBV6-6 with TRBJ1-2; 8 bases are shared with TRBD1. J lost 1 base, V lost 2 bases, and 6 bases had no gene match. CDR3 length equals 16 residues. Germline V gene sequence: CDR1 MNHNY, CDR2 SVGAGI (reference sequence). The CDR3 DNA follows: TGTGCCAGCAGTTACACGGGGACAGGTTTTAACTATGGCTACACCTTC. This translates into CASSYTGTGFNYGYTF.

This sequence joins TRBV5-4 and TRBJ2-3; possible D gene TRBD2, 5 bases. CDR3 length equals 13 residues. V dropped 4 bases and J dropped 5 bases, with 11 bases sitting between them. Germline CDR1 SGHNT, CDR2 YYREEE (reference sequence). CDR3 in DNA: TGTGCCAGCAGCCCGCCGCGGGTAGATACGCAGTATTTT. Translated: CASSPPRVDTQYF.

V usage is TRBV11-2 and J usage is TRBJ2-7; 11 bases are shared with TRBD2. J lost 2 bases, V lost 5 bases, and 2 bases had no gene match. CDR1 is SGHAT, CDR2 FQNNGV, per germline. The CDR3 runs to 14 residues. This CDR3 is CASSRLAGPYEQYF. The CDR3 DNA reads as TGTGCCAGCAGCCGACTAGCGGGACCCTACGAGCAGTACTTC.

CDR3 bases: TGTGCCAGCAGTTACGACCTCAGACAGGGGGCTACAGATACGCAGTATTTT. Protein: CASSYDLRQGATDTQYF. The chain has TRBV7-9 and TRBJ2-3; 10 positions agree with TRBD1. V trimming: 6 bases; J trimming: 3 bases; junction bases outside the gene matches: 12. The germline V gene has CDR1 SEHNR and CDR2 FQNEAQ (reference sequence). CDR3 size: 17 residues.

V gene TRBV7-6 combines with J gene TRBJ2-6; a weak D match, TRBD2 (6 bases). Trimming removed 2 bases at V and 2 bases at J, with 10 bases between. The CDR3 has 16 residues. Germline V gene data show CDR1 as SGHVS and CDR2 as FNYEAQ. CDR3: CASSLFGEAGANVLTF. The CDR3, as DNA: TGTGCCAGCAGCTTATTTGGGGAGGCTGGGGCCAACGTCCTGACTTTC.

The chain combines TRBV6-5 with TRBJ2-1, with D perhaps matching TRBD1 (6 bases). The CDR3 loop spans 15 amino acids. Between the trimmed V and J ends, which lost 6 bases and 9 bases, there was a span of 21 bases. From germline, CDR1 is MNHEY and CDR2 SVGAGI. Here the CDR3 reads CASSFGQSQVAEQFF. CDR3 coding DNA: TGTGCCAGCAGCTTCGGACAGAGCCAGGTAGCTGAGCAGTTCTTC.

The chain recombines TRBV18 with TRBJ1-1; perhaps TRBD1 as D (5 bases). Trimming shortened V by 3 bases and J by 0 bases, and 14 bases separated the two germline ends. Germline assignment: CDR1 KGHSH and CDR2 LQKENI. CDR3 length: 16 residues. DNA of the CDR3: TGTGCCAGCTCACCGGGGTCAGGGAACATGAACACTGAAGCTTTCTTT. It specifies CASSPGSGNMNTEAFF. The full variable domain, rest sourced from reference TRBV18 and TRBJ1-1, is NAGVMQNPRHLVRRRGQEARLRCSPMKGHSHVYWYRQLPEEGLKFMVYLQKENIIDESGMPKERFSAEFPKEGPSILRIQQVVRGDSAAYFCASSPGSGNMNTEAFFGQGTRLTVV.

The rearrangement uses TRBV6-5 and TRBJ2-1; possible D gene TRBD2, 5 bases. The CDR3 extends over 15 amino acids. Between the trimmed V and J ends, which lost 2 bases and 2 bases, there was a span of 10 bases. CDR1 is MNHEY, CDR2 SVGAGI, per germline. CDR3 loop: CASSYVGVAYNEQFF. The CDR3 nucleotides are TGTGCCAGCAGTTACGTGGGAGTCGCCTACAATGAGCAGTTCTTC.

This chain links TRBV6-1 with TRBJ1-3, with D perhaps TRBD1 (5 bases). This CDR3 spans 13 amino acids. From germline, CDR1 is MNHNS and CDR2 SASEGT. Trimming pared 11 bases from V and 4 bases from J, leaving 15 bases between. The CDR3 DNA follows: TGTGCCGGGCTTTCGGGGGTCGGAAACACCATATATTTT. Its translation is CAGLSGVGNTIYF.

This clone was seen once. The chain has TRBV27 and TRBJ1-3; the D gene is possibly TRBD1 (5 bases). Deletions cut 4 bases from V and 0 bases from J, with 10 bases between. Germline CDR1 and CDR2: MNHEY and SMNVEV (reference sequence). The CDR3 is 15 amino acids. CDR3 in amino acids: CASSYSGGSGNTIYF. The CDR3 nucleotides are TGTGCCAGCAGTTACTCGGGGGGCTCTGGAAACACCATATATTTT.

The chain links TRBV19 to TRBJ1-2, with TRBD1 matching over 7 bases. This CDR3 region has 15 residues. V shed 5 bases and J 0 bases; nucleotides not matched to a gene: 6. Per germline, CDR1 LNHDA and CDR2 SQIVND (reference sequence). CDR3 DNA: TGTGCCAGTAGTCCCGGGGACAGCACTAACTATGGCTACACCTTC. The encoded protein is CASSPGDSTNYGYTF.

The chain recombines TRBV18 with TRBJ1-4; 8 bases fit TRBD1. CDR1 and CDR2 from the germline V gene are KGHSH and LQKENI. The V gene end was trimmed by 3 bases and the J gene end by 8 bases; junction bases not matched to a gene: 8. The CDR3 sequence is 15 residues long. The CDR3 here is CASSPPGGAEEKLFF. In nucleotides, the CDR3 is TGTGCCAGCTCACCCCCAGGGGGCGCGGAGGAAAAACTGTTTTTT.